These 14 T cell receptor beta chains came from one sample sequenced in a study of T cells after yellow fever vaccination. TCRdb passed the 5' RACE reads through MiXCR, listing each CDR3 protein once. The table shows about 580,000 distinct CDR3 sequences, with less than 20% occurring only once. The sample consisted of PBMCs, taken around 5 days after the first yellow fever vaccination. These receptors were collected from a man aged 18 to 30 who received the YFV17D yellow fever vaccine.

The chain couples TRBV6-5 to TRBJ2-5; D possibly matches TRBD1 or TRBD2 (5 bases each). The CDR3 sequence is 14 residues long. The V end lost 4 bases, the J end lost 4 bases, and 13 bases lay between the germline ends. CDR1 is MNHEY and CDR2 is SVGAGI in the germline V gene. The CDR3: CASSFGTVRETQYF. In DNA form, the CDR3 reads TGTGCCAGCAGTTTCGGGACGGTACGAGAGACCCAGTACTTC.

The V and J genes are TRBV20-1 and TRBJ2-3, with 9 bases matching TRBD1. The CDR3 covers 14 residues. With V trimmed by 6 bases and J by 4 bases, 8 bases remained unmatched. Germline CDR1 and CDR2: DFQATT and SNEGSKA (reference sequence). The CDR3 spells CSAEQGAGADTQYF. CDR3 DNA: TGCAGTGCGGAACAGGGGGCCGGTGCAGATACGCAGTATTTT.

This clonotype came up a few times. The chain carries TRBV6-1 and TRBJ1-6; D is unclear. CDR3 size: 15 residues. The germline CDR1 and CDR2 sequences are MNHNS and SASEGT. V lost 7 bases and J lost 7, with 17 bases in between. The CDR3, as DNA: TGTGCCAGCACCCTACGGGGAGGGTCAAATTCACCCCTCCACTTT. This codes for CASTLRGGSNSPLHF.

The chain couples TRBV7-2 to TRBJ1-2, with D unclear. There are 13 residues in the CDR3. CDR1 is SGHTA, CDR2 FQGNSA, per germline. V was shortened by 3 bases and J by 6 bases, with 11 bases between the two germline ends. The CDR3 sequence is CASSFLSRDGYTF. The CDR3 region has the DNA TGTGCCAGCAGCTTCTTATCCCGGGATGGCTACACCTTC.

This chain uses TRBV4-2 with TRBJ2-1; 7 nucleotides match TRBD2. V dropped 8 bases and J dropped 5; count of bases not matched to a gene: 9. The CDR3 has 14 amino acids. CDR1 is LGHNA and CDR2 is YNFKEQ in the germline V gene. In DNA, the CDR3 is TGTGCCAGCGGGGAGCGGGGACCGAACAATGAGCAGTTCTTC. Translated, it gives CASGERGPNNEQFF.

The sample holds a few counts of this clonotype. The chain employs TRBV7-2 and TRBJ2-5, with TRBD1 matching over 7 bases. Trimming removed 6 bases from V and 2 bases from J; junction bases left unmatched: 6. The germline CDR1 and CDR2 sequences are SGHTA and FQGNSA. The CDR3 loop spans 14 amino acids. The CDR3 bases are TGTGCCAGCAGAGTACACAGGGGACAAGAGACCCAGTACTTC. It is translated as CASRVHRGQETQYF. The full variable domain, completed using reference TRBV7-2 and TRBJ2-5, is GAGVSQSPSNKVTEKGKDVELRCDPISGHTALYWYRQSLGQGLEFLIYFQGNSAPDKSGLPSDRFSAERTGGSVSTLTIQRTQQEDSAVYLCASRVHRGQETQYFGPGTRLLVL.

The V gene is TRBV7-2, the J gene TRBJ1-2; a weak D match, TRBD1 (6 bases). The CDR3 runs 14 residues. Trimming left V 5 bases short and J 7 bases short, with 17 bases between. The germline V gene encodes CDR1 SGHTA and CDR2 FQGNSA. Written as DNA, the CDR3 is TGTGCCAGCAGCGCGTTGGGCAGGGGCGGTGGCTACACCTTC. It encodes CASSALGRGGGYTF.

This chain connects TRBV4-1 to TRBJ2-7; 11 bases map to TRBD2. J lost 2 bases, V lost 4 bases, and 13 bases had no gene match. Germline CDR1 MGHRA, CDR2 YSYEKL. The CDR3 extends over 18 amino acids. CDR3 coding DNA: TGCGCCAGCAGCCGCGTCATGCTAGCGGGAGGCGTCACCTACGAGCAGTACTTC. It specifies CASSRVMLAGGVTYEQYF.

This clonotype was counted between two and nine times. CDR3 nucleotide sequence: TGTGCCAGCAGCCAACAGACCTTCAACACTGAAGCTTTCTTT. Its protein is CASSQQTFNTEAFF. The rearrangement joins TRBV14 to TRBJ1-1; D not resolved. Trimming pared 2 bases from V and 2 bases from J, leaving 9 bases between. CDR1 is SGHDN and CDR2 is FVKESK in the germline V gene. The CDR3 length is 14 residues.

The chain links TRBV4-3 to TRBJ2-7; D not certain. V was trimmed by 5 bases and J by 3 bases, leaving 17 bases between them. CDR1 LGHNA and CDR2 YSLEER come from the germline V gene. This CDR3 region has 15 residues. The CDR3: CASSFTVVDFYEQYF. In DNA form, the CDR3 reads TGCGCCAGCAGCTTTACGGTGGTAGACTTCTACGAGCAGTACTTC.

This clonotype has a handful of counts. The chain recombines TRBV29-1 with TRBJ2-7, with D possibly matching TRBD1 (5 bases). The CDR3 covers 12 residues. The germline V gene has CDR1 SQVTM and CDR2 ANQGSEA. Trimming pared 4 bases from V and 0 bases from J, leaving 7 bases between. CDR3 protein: CSVVRDSYEQYF. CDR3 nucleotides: TGCAGCGTTGTCAGGGACTCCTACGAGCAGTACTTC.

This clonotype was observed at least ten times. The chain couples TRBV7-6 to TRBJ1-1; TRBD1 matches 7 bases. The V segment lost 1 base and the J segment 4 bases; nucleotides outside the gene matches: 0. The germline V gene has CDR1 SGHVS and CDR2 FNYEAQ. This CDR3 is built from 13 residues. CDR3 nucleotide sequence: TGTGCCAGCAGCTTAGAGGGGGCCACTGAAGCTTTCTTT. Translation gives CASSLEGATEAFF.

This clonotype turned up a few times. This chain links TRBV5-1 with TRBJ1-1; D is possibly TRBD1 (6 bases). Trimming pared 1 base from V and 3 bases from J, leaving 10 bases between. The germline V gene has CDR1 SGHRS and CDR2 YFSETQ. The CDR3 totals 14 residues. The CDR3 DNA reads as TGCGCCAGCAGCTTGCGGGGGCAGGACACTGAAGCTTTCTTT. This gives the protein CASSLRGQDTEAFF.

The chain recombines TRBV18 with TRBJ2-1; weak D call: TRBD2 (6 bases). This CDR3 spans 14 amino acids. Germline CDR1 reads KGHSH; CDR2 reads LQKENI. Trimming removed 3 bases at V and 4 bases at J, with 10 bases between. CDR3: CASSPTGLYNEQFF. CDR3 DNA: TGTGCCAGCTCACCGACGGGACTTTACAATGAGCAGTTCTTC.